These 17 T cell receptor beta chains were sequenced from one sample in a study of monozygotic twins with inflammatory bowel disease. Using the 5' RACE reads, TCRdb records one entry per CDR3 protein without DNA. The sample data list fewer than 200,000 distinct CDR3 sequences. Sequencing was carried out using blood. These receptors all stem from a human donor with ulcerative colitis or Crohn's disease, or a healthy co-twin of an affected twin (not recorded which).

This rearrangement joins TRBV25-1 to TRBJ1-2; the TCRdb call, TRBD1, lacks DNA for checking. CDR1 is MGHDK, CDR2 SYGVNS, per germline. There are 15 residues in the CDR3. CDR3 protein: CASSDDRGLDYGYTF.

The chain has TRBV7-2 and TRBJ1-3; with no DNA, the TCRdb D assignment of TRBD1 cannot be verified. The CDR3 spans 14 residues. Per the germline V gene, CDR1 is SGHTA and CDR2 is FQGNSA. The CDR3 sequence: CASSPGPSGNTIYF.

The chain employs TRBV20-1 and TRBJ2-2; the D call of TRBD2 rests on TCRdb alone, since no DNA is present to check it. From germline, CDR1 is DFQATT and CDR2 SNEGSKA (reference sequence). The CDR3 length is 15 residues. The CDR3 loop is CSATPKTSGTGELFF.

V usage is TRBV7-2 and J usage is TRBJ2-7; the TCRdb D gene call, TRBD1, has no DNA to confirm it. This CDR3 has 14 amino acids. Germline loops: CDR1 SGHTA, CDR2 FQGNSA. CDR3 protein: CASSLSLAGDEQYF.

The genes are TRBV19 and TRBJ1-5; TCRdb reports TRBD1, a call that lacks DNA to check it against. Germline V CDR1 and CDR2: LNHDA, SQIVND (reference sequence). CDR3 length: 15 amino acids. The CDR3 region is CASSPTGYSNQPQHF.

The chain is built from TRBV6-2 or TRBV6-3 and TRBJ1-6; without DNA, the TCRdb call of TRBD1 cannot be checked. This CDR3 region has 12 residues. Germline V gene sequence: CDR1 MNHEY, CDR2 SVGEGT. CDR3 protein: CASKLTGAPLHF.

The chain combines TRBV3-1 with TRBJ2-1; TCRdb returns TRBD2, unconfirmable since there is no DNA. The CDR3 contains 17 residues. Looked up from germline, CDR1 is LGHDT and CDR2 is YNNKEL (reference sequence). The CDR3 reads CASSHDSGTPSTNEQFF.

This rearrangement joins TRBV20-1 to TRBJ1-1; TCRdb names TRBD1, which stays unverified in the absence of DNA. In germline, CDR1 is DFQATT, CDR2 SNEGSKA (reference sequence). CDR3 length equals 14 residues. The CDR3 protein is CSARPRTRNTEAFF.

The chain links TRBV20-1 to TRBJ2-3. The CDR3 has 15 residues. Germline CDR1 is DFQATT and CDR2 is SNEGSKA (reference sequence). The CDR3 region is CSAGLRVASTDTQYF.

The chain recombines TRBV6-1 with TRBJ2-2; TCRdb picks TRBD1, but there is no DNA to check that call. The CDR3 runs to 16 residues. Germline assignment: CDR1 MNHNS and CDR2 SASEGT. This CDR3 is CASSRRPGKGTGELFF.

The chain uses TRBV4-3 and TRBJ2-6; TCRdb's assignment of TRBD1 cannot be checked, as there is no DNA. The CDR3 loop spans 16 amino acids. The V gene's germline CDR1 is LGHNA and CDR2 YSLEER. CDR3 region: CASSYRTGDGANVLTF.

The gene calls are TRBV7-2 and TRBJ2-3; TCRdb lists TRBD2, though no DNA is available to test this call. Germline CDR1 SGHTA, CDR2 FQGNSA. The CDR3 consists of 14 residues. The CDR3 is CASSPLHRTDTQYF. Combining the CDR3 with reference TRBV7-2 and TRBJ2-3 gives the whole variable domain GAGVSQSPSNKVTEKGKDVELRCDPISGHTALYWYRQSLGQGLEFLIYFQGNSAPDKSGLPSDRFSAERTGGSVSTLTIQRTQQEDSAVYLCASSPLHRTDTQYFGPGTRLTVL.

The rearrangement uses TRBV7-6 and TRBJ2-2; checking the TCRdb D call of TRBD1 is not possible without DNA. The CDR3 totals 14 residues. Germline CDR1 and CDR2: SGHVS and FNYEAQ. The CDR3 here is CASSLSSGTGELFF.

The chain recombines TRBV28 with TRBJ1-1. There are 14 residues in the CDR3. Germline V gene lookup returns CDR1 MDHEN and CDR2 SYDVKM. The chain's CDR3 is CASSLTGYNTEAFF.

The chain carries TRBV5-6 and TRBJ2-7. Germline values: CDR1 SGHDT, CDR2 YYEEEE. The CDR3 length is 13 residues. CDR3 region: CASSLSLLHEQYF.

V and J are TRBV9 and TRBJ2-3; TCRdb returns TRBD2, unconfirmable since there is no DNA. Germline CDR1 is SGDLS and CDR2 is YYNGEE. The CDR3 is 18 amino acids. The chain's CDR3 is CASNPTYSLAGTGDTQYF.

The chain combines TRBV20-1 with TRBJ2-1; TCRdb's D gene call, TRBD2, goes unchecked for lack of DNA. CDR1 and CDR2 from the germline V gene are DFQATT and SNEGSKA (reference sequence). This CDR3 contains 13 residues. This CDR3 reads CSVGTVYYNEQFF.